Sequencing of this TCR beta chain was carried out in a study of blood T cell repertoires in COVID-19 (dated by TCRdb to about 2020). Some background on the complete study: Collaborator samples came from the United States, Italy and Spain and covered acute and convalescent phases of COVID-19. The repertoires were made available in a free public database intended to serve as a resource for research on the immune response to SARS-CoV-2. HLA class I and class II types, where available, came from metadata supplied by the sample provider rather than from assay-based typing. Sample metadata almost always included a de-identified subject ID, COVID-19 status, age in years and sex. Subjects who had been exposed to COVID-19, were actively infected with it, or had recovered from it provided the deeply sampled blood TCRbeta repertoires that made up the dataset. The material from the prospective study consisted of cDNA or gDNA derived from T cells, B-cell-depleted T cells, or PBMCs. Samples were obtained from the ongoing ImmuneRACE study (first 160 participants) and from over a thousand subjects provided by 6 global collaborators. The study at large found these results: How much clinical and demographic metadata was included differed by source and by participant, and the metadata was provided uncurated.

Sequences MNHEY (CDR1) and SMNVEV (CDR2) are obtained from the germline V gene (reference sequence). The germline ends are 21 bases apart after V is trimmed by 3 bases and J by 6 bases. From its cysteine to its phenylalanine, the CDR3 spans 16 amino acids. Only CDR3 DNA is held: 48 bases, read in frame from base 1. The table lists this clone with a count of one. Its antigen is unknown. Base quality data are lacking; no much larger clone is found one base away. The immunoSEQ Assay, a bias-controlled multiplex PCR, was used to amplify TCRbeta CDR3 regions from genomic DNA. The authors' analysis ran thus. Within the assay, amplification of reference gene primers was used to estimate how many nucleated cells each sample contained. To quantify the absolute abundance of each unique TCRbeta CDR3 rearrangement, sequence reads were collapsed and filtered. For each sample, productive Simpson clonality was calculated as the square root of Simpson's diversity index across productive rearrangements. As stored in TCRdb, this immuneACCESS dataset retains in-frame rearrangements with V and J assigned. A fraction of the clones does not appear; measured against another copy, unresolved V genes explain less than half of the discrepancy, and the remainder lacks a known reason. The V and J calls and clone size are taken from that table; D and trimming were inferred from the DNA. Recorded for this sample are roughly 60,000 clones; approximately 80% of them occurred a single time. The ten largest clones take up less than 4.5% of the sample.

Collaborating institutions collected whole blood in K2EDTA tubes following their own protocols. For TCRbeta analysis, collaborators shipped samples in one of three forms: frozen whole blood, isolated PBMCs, or DNA extracted from either of those sample types. The source material was peripheral blood. This clonotype was obtained from a man in his sixties with acute or convalescent COVID-19. Recombination joined TRBV27 with TRBJ2-7, with TRBD1 tentatively as D gene (5 bases match). The CDR3 reads as follows: CASSFLFGVGATEQYF. The DNA is as follows: TGTGCCAGCAGTTTCTTATTTGGGGTAGGGGCAACCGAGCAGTACTTC.